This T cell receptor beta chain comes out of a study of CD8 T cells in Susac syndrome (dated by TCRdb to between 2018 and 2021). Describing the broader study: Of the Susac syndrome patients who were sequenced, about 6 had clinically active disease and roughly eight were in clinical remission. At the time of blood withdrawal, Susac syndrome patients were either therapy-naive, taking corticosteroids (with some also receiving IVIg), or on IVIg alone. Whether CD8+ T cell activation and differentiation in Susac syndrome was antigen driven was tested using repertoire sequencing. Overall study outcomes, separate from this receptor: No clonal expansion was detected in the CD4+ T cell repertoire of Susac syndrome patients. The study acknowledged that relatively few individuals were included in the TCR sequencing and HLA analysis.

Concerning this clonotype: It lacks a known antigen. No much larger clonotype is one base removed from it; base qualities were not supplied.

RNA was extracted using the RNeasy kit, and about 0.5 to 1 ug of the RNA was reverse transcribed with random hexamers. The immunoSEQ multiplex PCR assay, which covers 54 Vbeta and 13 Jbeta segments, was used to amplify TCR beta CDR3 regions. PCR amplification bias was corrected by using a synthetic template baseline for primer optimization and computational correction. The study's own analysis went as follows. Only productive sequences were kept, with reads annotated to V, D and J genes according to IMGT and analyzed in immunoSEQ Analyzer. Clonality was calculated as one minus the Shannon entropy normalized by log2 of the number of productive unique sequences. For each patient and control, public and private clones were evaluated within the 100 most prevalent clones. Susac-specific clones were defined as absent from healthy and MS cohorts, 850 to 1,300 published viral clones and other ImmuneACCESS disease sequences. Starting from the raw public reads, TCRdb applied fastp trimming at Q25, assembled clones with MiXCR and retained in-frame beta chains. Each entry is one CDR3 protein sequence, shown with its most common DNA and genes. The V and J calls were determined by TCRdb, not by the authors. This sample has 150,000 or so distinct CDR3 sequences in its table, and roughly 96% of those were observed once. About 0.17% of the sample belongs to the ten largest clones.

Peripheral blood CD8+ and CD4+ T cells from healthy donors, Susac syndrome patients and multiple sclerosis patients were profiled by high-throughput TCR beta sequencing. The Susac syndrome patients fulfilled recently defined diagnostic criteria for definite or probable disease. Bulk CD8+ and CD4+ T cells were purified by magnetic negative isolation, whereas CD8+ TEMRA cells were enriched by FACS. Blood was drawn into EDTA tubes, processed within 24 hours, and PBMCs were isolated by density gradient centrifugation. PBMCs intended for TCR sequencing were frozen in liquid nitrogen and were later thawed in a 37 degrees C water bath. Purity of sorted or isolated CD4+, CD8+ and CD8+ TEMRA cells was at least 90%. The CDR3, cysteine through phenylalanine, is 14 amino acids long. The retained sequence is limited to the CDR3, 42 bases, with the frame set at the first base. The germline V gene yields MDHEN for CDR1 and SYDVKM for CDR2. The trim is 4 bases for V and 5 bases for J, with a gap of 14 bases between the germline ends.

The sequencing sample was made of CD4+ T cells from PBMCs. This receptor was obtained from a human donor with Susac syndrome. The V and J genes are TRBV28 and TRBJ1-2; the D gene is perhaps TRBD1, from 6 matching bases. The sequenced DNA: TGTGCCAGCAGTTCCCCGACAGGAAGGTATGGCTACACCTTC. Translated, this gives CASSSPTGRYGYTF.